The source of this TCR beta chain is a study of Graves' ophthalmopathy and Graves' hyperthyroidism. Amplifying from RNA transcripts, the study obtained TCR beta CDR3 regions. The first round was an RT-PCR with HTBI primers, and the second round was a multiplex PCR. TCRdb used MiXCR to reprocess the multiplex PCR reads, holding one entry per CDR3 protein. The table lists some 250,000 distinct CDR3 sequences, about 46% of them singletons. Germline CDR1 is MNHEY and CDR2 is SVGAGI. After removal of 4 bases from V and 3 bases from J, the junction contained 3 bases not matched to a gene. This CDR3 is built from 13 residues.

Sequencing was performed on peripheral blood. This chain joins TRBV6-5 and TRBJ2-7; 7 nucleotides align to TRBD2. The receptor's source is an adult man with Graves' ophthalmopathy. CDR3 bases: TGTGCCAGCAGTTGGGGAGGGAACTACGAGCAGTACTTC. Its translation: CASSWGGNYEQYF.